This is a list of T cell receptor beta chains from one sample in a study of human T cells and chemical hapten exposure. TCRdb re-derived calls from the RACE reads in MiXCR, one entry per CDR3 protein. The sample includes 330,000 or so distinct CDR3 sequences, nearly 6.5% seen only once; the top ten take about 5.6%. The sample here was whole blood, taken in connection with sensitization to the hapten diphenylcyclopropenone (DPC). The receptors shown here come from a woman between 18 and 30 years old with alopecia areata. Some clones in this sample may be carry-over from other donors' samples. The conserved cysteine and the conserved F or W are not part of the CDR3 here. The order of the fields is V gene, J gene, CDR3 protein.

>TRBV18|TRBJ2-7
ASSLGQGEQEY
>TRBV5-1|TRBJ2-1
ASRQGLSTYNEQF
>TRBV12-3/TRBV12-4|TRBJ1-4
ASSPGFEKLF
>TRBV6-6|TRBJ2-3
ASSYRDGGAGGTDTQY
>TRBV20-1|TRBJ1-5
SARKGGSNQPQH
>TRBV12-3/TRBV12-4|TRBJ2-7
ASSLASTGTYEQY
>TRBV20-1|TRBJ2-3
SASGLARADTQY
>TRBV10-3|TRBJ2-4
AITDAGVGNIQY
>TRBV7-2|TRBJ1-3
ASSLAQAGLNTIY
>TRBV18|TRBJ2-3
ASSPPETGGADTQY
>TRBV3-1|TRBJ1-2
ASSQVGEGYYGYT
>TRBV12-3/TRBV12-4|TRBJ2-1
ASSPGQGLNEQF
>TRBV20-1|TRBJ1-5
SARVGQGVQPQH
>TRBV6-5|TRBJ2-3
ASSPYAQGSTDTQY
>TRBV10-3|TRBJ1-1
AISESDRGLGNTEAF
>TRBV4-3|TRBJ1-2
ASSQDISGDFYGYT
>TRBV4-3|TRBJ2-3
ASSQPTGTSGSKGEQY
>TRBV5-1|TRBJ1-1
ASSLTGITEAF
>TRBV4-1|TRBJ1-2
ASSQEGRGRDGYT
>TRBV4-2|TRBJ2-6
ASSQEWLSGANVLT
>TRBV10-3|TRBJ1-2
AIREDRGRLGYT
>TRBV7-2|TRBJ2-5
ASSPLHLAGWKETQY
>TRBV28|TRBJ1-1
ASSLIQGTEAF
>TRBV12-3/TRBV12-4|TRBJ1-1
ASSPTGEAF
>TRBV14|TRBJ2-3
ASSPGESKRRTDTQY
>TRBV4-3|TRBJ2-1
ASSQDIGLAGGPPYNEQF
>TRBV18|TRBJ1-5
ASSRDSLNQPQH
>TRBV6-1|TRBJ2-4
ASNTGLNIQY
>TRBV6-2/TRBV6-3|TRBJ2-5
ASSKTPPETQY
>TRBV3-1|TRBJ2-5
ASNSGVQETQY